This entry lists 13 T cell receptor beta chains sequenced from one sample in a study of cytomegalovirus exposure and HLA in healthy donors. The table came from immunoSEQ multiplex PCR; TCRdb's copy has only in-frame clones and leaves some out. The sample lists under 200,000 clones; 86% were seen once. The sample was PBMCs. All receptors come from a woman aged 18-30 years in good health and CMV-seronegative.

The genes are TRBV4-2 and TRBJ1-2; possible D gene TRBD1, 5 bases. Germline values: CDR1 LGHNA, CDR2 YNFKEQ. The CDR3 has 13 amino acids. V shed 7 bases and J shed 7 bases, with 16 bases lying between them. The CDR3 DNA follows: TGTGCCAGCACCACGGCGGGGACCCCTGGCTACACCTTC. Translation: CASTTAGTPGYTF.

The J gene is TRBJ2-6, the V gene TRBV5-1, with TRBD1 matching over 12 bases. This CDR3 is built from 16 residues. Germline lookup yields CDR1 SGHRS and CDR2 YFSETQ. With V trimmed by 3 bases and J by 4 bases, 2 bases remained unmatched. Here the CDR3 DNA reads TGCGCCAGCAGCTCGGGACAGGGGGCCGGGGCCAACGTCCTGACTTTC. It yields the protein CASSSGQGAGANVLTF.

CDR3 residues: CATSREQGLNGYTF. CDR3 DNA: TGTGCCACCAGCAGAGAACAGGGGCTGAATGGCTACACCTTC. The rearrangement joins TRBV15 to TRBJ1-2; 7 bases fit TRBD1. Germline V gene sequence: CDR1 LNHNV, CDR2 YYDKDF (reference sequence). The V segment lost 0 bases and the J segment 6 bases; nucleotides outside the gene matches: 4. CDR3 length: 14 residues.

The genes are TRBV5-6 and TRBJ2-7; TRBD2 aligns across 9 bases. CDR3 length: 16 amino acids. With 2 bases clipped from V and 5 bases from J, the junction kept 11 bases outside the gene matches. Germline V gene lookup returns CDR1 SGHDT and CDR2 YYEEEE. The CDR3 DNA is TGTGCCAGCAGCTTCGGTCTAGCGGGGATATTGGACGAGCAGTACTTC. Translated, it gives CASSFGLAGILDEQYF.

The V and J genes are TRBV2 and TRBJ1-2, with 12 bases that match TRBD1. Germline trimming cut 7 bases from V and 8 bases from J; bases unmatched to any gene: 11. The length of the CDR3 is 15 residues. Germline V lookup: CDR1 SNHLY, CDR2 FYNNEI. As DNA, the CDR3 is TGTGCCAGCACCCCGGGACAGGGGGCGCCGGCCGGCTACACCTTC. Amino acids: CASTPGQGAPAGYTF.

The chain links TRBV6-6 to TRBJ1-2, with D unresolved. Trimming cost V 6 bases and J 6 bases, with 17 bases left between them. This CDR3 region has 14 residues. From germline, CDR1 is MNHNY and CDR2 SVGAGI (reference sequence). CDR3 protein: CASSSRGLYHGYTF. DNA for the CDR3: TGTGCCAGCAGCAGCCGGGGTCTCTATCATGGCTACACCTTC.

This clone appeared a few times. The chain employs TRBV6-5 and TRBJ1-2; D gene ambiguous. Deletions cut 5 bases from V and 6 bases from J, with 10 bases between. Germline lookup yields CDR1 MNHEY and CDR2 SVGAGI. The CDR3 consists of 12 residues. CDR3 sequence: CASSTPGNGYTF. In DNA form, the CDR3 reads TGTGCCAGCAGTACACCGGGAAATGGCTACACCTTC.

This clone has only a few counts. The chain is built from TRBV6-8 and TRBJ1-2; 7 bases are a match to TRBD1. This CDR3 comprises 13 residues. Germline V gene sequence: CDR1 MNHGY, CDR2 SAAAGT. The trim removed 4 bases at V and 2 bases at J, leaving 1 base unmatched. The CDR3 DNA follows: TGTGCCAGCAGTTCGGGACAGAACTATGGCTACACCTTC. Encoded protein: CASSSGQNYGYTF.

The chain carries TRBV5-1 and TRBJ1-3; D remains unclear. Germline V gene data show CDR1 as SGHRS and CDR2 as YFSETQ. V was shortened by 3 bases and J by 4 bases, with 8 bases between the two germline ends. This CDR3 has 13 amino acids. The CDR3 nucleotides read TGCGCCAGCAGCTCCTGGCAAGGAAACACCATATATTTT. It codes for CASSSWQGNTIYF.

The J gene is TRBJ2-4, the V gene TRBV6-5; possible D gene TRBD1, 6 bases. V shed 6 bases and J shed 6 bases, with 12 bases lying between them. From germline, CDR1 is MNHEY and CDR2 SVGAGI. The CDR3 is 13 amino acids. CDR3 region: CASSLGQRNIQYF. DNA for the CDR3: TGTGCCAGCAGCCTAGGACAGAGAAACATTCAGTACTTC.

J is TRBJ2-7 and V is TRBV6-1; 12 positions match TRBD1. The CDR3 contains 20 residues. Trimming removed 4 bases from V and 0 bases from J; junction bases left unmatched: 16. The germline gives CDR1 MNHNS, CDR2 SASEGT. The CDR3 spells CASSGRLPGQGAKGSYEQYF. The CDR3 nucleotides are TGTGCCAGCAGTGGCAGACTTCCGGGACAGGGGGCGAAAGGCTCCTACGAGCAGTACTTC.

CDR3 amino acids: CASSQDPAFGSYEQYF. CDR3 bases: TGCGCCAGCAGCCAAGATCCAGCGTTCGGCTCCTACGAGCAGTACTTC. The chain carries TRBV4-3 and TRBJ2-7; D remains unclear. The CDR3 contains 16 residues. V shed 0 bases and J shed 0 bases, with 12 bases lying between them. Germline CDR1 and CDR2: LGHNA and YSLEER.

This clone has just a few counts. The V and J genes are TRBV2 and TRBJ1-5; D is undetermined. The germline CDR1 and CDR2 sequences are SNHLY and FYNNEI. Trimming cost V 4 bases and J 4 bases, with 8 bases left between them. This CDR3 has 13 residues. The CDR3 DNA reads as TGTGCCAGCAGTGTGACGGGAAATCAGCCCCAGCATTTT. It is translated as CASSVTGNQPQHF.